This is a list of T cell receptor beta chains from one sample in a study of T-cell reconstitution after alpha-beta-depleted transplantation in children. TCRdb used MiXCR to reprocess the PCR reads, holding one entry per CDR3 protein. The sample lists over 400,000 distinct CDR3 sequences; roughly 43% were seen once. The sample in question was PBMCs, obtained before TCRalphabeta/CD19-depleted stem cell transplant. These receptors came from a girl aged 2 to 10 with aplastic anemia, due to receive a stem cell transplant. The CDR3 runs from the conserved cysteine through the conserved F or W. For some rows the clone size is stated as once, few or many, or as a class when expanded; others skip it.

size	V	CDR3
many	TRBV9	CASSVVGPVDEQFF
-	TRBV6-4	CASSYAGGADTQYF
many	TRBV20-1	CSARSLAGGGETQYF
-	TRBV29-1	CSVEYGDRPYEQYF
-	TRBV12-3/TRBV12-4	CASSLVTSGSRNEQFF
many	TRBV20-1	CSNEGPLNEKLFF
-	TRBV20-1	CSPSAQGSEQYF
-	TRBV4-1	CASSQGPFLTYEQYF
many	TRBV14	CASSHGQAYNEQFF
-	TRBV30	CAWSGVSSYNEQFF
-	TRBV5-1	CASSLEASGGLADTQYF
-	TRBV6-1	CASSPGRALRGYTF
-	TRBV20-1	CSAKGFSSGANVLTF
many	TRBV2	CASTVQGLGTEAFF
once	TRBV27	CASSLYRGPYNEQFF
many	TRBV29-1	CSVDRTRGEQETQYF
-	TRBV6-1	CASSRGLLNEQFF
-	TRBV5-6	CASSGGTGMGTEAFF
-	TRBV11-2	CASSPDRGEKLFF
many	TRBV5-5	CASSQAPGQVSNYGYTF
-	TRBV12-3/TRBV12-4	CASSWGGVFGMGTDTQYF
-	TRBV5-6	CASSPGTGGFGANVLTF
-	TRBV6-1	CASSAGTALNEQFF
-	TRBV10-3	CAISGRLAIYEQYF
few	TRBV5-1	CASSLKGVAGELFF
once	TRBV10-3	CAISEDRATDTQYF
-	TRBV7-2	CASSLNVAGGHEQFF
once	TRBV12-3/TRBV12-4	CASSGTGVEQYF
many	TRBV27	CASSLAKGGNEQFF
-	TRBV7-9	CANPDPGTGSTGELFF
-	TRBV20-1	CSARVSHYTGNTEAFF
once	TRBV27	CASRRVDGYGYTF
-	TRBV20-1	CSGWPDRVPYEQYF
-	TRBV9	CASSGRQGSGEQYF
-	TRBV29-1	CSMTDYGTDTQYF
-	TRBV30	CAWSVPGRDTQYF
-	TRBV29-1	CSVRDIPYEQYF
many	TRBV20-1	CSARGHQETQYF
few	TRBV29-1	CSVFGVSGNTIYF
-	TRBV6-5	CASSYVASGAYEQYF
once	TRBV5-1	CASSPLGTEVVGELFF